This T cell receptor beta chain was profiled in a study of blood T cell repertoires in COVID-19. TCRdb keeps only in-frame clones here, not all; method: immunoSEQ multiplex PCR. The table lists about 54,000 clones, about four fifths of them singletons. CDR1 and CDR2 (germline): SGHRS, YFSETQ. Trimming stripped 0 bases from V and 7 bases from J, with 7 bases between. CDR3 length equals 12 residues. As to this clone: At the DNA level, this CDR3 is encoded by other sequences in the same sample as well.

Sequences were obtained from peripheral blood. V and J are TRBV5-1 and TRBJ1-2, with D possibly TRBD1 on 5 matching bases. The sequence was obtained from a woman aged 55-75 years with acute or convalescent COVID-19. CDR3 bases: TGCGCCAGCAGCTTGGAGCAGGGTGGCTACACCTTC. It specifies CASSLEQGGYTF.